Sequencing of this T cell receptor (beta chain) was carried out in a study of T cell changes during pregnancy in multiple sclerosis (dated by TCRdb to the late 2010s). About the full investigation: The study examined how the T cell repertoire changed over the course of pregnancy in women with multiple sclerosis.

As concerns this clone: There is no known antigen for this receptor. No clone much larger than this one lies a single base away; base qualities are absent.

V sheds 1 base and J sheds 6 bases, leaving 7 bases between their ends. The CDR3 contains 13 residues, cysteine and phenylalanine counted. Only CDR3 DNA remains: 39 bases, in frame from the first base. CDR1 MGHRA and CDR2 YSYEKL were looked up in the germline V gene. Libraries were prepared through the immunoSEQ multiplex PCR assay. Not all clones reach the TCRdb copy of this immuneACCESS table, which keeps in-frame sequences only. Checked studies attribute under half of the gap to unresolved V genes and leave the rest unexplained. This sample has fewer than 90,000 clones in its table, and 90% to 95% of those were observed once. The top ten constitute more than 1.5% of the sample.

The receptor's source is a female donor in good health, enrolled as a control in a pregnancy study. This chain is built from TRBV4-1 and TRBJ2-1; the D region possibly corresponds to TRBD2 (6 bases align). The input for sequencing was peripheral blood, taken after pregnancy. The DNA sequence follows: TGCGCCAGCAGCCAAGTCGGGGGCAATGAGCAGTTCTTC. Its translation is CASSQVGGNEQFF.